The 3 T cell receptor beta chains reported below all come from one sample, sequenced in a study of quantifying T cell responses using KT2 cells. Study at large: Reverse transcription used primers in the TCR alpha and beta constant regions.

A single-stranded UMI oligo with SP2 sequence was ligated to cDNA 3' ends. The first PCR ran approximately 4 cycles with an equimolar RC1.1 and RC1.2 beta primer mix. From the UMI-ligation and nested PCR reads, TCRdb called clonotypes with MiXCR, one entry per CDR3 protein. The profile shows 25,000 to 40,000 distinct CDR3 sequences, 10% of them singletons. The sequenced sample consisted of PBMCs spiked with cells of the T cell clone KT2. These receptors were collected from a human donor.

The J gene is TRBJ1-4, the V gene TRBV5-1; D unclear. From germline, CDR1 is SGHRS and CDR2 YFSETQ. Trimming cost V 7 bases and J 6 bases, with 13 bases left between them. The CDR3 has 13 amino acids. The CDR3 nucleotides read TGCGCCAGCCAGAAAGAGTGGGATGAAAAACTGTTTTTT. The encoded protein is CASQKEWDEKLFF.

The chain has TRBV5-1 and TRBJ2-3; tentative D call: TRBD1 (5 bases). CDR3 length: 15 residues. The V end was cut by 0 bases, the J end by 0 bases, with 8 bases between. The germline V gene encodes CDR1 SGHRS and CDR2 YFSETQ. CDR3 amino acids: CASSLVPGSTDTQYF. CDR3 in DNA: TGCGCCAGCAGCTTGGTGCCAGGGAGCACAGATACGCAGTATTTT.

The chain employs TRBV12-3 or TRBV12-4 and TRBJ2-6; TRBD1 aligns across 8 bases. With 7 bases clipped from V and 1 base from J, the junction kept 12 bases outside the gene matches. The CDR3 is 18 residues long. CDR3 residues: CASKPSGQAFSGANVLTF. CDR3 coding DNA: TGTGCCAGCAAACCCTCGGGACAGGCCTTTTCTGGGGCCAACGTCCTGACTTTC.